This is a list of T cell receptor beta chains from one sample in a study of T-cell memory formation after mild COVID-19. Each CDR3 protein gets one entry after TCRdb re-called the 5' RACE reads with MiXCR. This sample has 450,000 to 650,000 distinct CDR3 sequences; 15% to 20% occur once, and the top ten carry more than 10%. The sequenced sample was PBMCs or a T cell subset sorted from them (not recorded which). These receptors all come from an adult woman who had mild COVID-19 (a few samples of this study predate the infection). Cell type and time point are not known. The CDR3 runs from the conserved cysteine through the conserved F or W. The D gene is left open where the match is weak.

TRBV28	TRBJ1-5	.	CASEGGGNQPQHF
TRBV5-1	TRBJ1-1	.	CASSLDRVVAEAFF
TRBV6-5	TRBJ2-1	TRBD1	CASSFKGQGKYEQFF
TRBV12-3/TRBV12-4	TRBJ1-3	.	CASSLGTAGNTIYF
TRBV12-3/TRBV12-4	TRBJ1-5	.	CASSPGGNQPQHF
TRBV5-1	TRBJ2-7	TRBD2	CASSVTGGSSSYEQYF
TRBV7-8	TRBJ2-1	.	CASSRLGGAGSSYNEQFF
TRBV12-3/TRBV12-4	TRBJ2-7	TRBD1	CASRKDRGPYEQYF
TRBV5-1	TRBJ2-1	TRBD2	CASSSGLAGGQNEQFF
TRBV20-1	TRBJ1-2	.	CSATTSPGNYGYTF
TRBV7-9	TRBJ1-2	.	CASSFLGYPDSYGYTF
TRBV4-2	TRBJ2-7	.	CASSQERGSPAYEQYF
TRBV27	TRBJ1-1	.	CASSKQSLGTEAFF
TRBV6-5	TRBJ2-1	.	CASRLSLGGSYNEQFF
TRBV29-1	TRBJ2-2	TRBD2	CSAIQRDGATGELFF
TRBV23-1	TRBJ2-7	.	CASSPRWGRNYEQYF
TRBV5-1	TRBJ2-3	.	CASSLLKGQGTDTQYF
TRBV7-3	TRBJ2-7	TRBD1	CASSLGAGTGFYEQYF
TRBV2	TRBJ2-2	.	CASSEWQANGGELFF
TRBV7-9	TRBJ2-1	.	CASSAHRRDEQFF
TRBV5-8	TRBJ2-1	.	CASSSPGADYNEQFF
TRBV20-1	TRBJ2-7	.	CSAPGLSYEQYF
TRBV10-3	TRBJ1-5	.	CAISESVSAGNQPQHF
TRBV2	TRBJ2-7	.	CASSERRGPYEQYF
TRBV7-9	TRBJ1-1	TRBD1	CASSLEQGAEAFF
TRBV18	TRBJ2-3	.	CASSPGQPSSTDTQYF
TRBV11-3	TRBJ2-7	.	CASSPRGESEQYF
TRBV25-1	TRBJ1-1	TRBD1	CASSVPGQEGSTEAFF
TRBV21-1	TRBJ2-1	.	CASSNRGGATSRSNEQFF
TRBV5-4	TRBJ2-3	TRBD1	CASSLDGTGTADTQYF
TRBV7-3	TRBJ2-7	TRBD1	CASSPGQGALEQYF
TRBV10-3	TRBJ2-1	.	CAISEGIYNEQFF
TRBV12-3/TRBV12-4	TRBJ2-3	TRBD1	CASSHGQGETDTQYF
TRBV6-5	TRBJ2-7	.	CASSWRKGEQYF